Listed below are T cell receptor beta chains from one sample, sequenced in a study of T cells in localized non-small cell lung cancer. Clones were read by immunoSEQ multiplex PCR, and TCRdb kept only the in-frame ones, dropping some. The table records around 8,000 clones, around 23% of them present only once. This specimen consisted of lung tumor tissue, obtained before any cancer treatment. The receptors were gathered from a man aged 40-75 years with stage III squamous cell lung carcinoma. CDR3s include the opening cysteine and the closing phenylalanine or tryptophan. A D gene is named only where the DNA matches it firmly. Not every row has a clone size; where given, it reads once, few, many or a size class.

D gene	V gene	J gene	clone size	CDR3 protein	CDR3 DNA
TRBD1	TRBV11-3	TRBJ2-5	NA	CASSPGTGGAYKTQYF	TGTGCCAGCAGCCCTGGGACAGGGGGCGCCTACAAGACCCAGTACTTC
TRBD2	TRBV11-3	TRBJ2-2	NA	CASTELAGVGGELFF	TGTGCCAGCACCGAACTAGCGGGAGTGGGCGGGGAGCTGTTTTTT
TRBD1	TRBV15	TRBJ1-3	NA	CATSRTRTGSGNTIYF	TGTGCCACCAGCAGGACCCGGACAGGGAGTGGAAACACCATATATTTT
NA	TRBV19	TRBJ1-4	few	CASSRGLEKLFF	TGTGCCAGTAGTAGGGGTCTGGAAAAACTGTTTTTT
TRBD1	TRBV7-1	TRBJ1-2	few	CASSLDRDWGYTF	TGTGCCAGCAGCCTGGACAGGGATTGGGGCTACACCTTC
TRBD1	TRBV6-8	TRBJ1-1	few	CASSDRVTPTEAFF	TGTGCCAGCAGTGACAGGGTCACCCCCACTGAAGCTTTCTTT
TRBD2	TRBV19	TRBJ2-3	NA	CASSTGTSGSLADTQYF	TGTGCCAGTAGTACCGGGACTAGCGGGAGCCTCGCAGATACGCAGTATTTT
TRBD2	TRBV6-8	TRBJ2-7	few	CASSLAGGSGEQYF	TGTGCCAGCAGTTTAGCGGGGGGATCGGGCGAGCAGTACTTC
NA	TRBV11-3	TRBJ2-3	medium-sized	CASSLEPANTDTQYF	TGTGCCAGCAGCTTAGAACCAGCGAACACAGATACGCAGTATTTT
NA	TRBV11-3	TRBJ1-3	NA	CASSSSGSGNTIYF	TGTGCCAGCAGCTCGTCAGGGTCTGGAAACACCATATATTTT
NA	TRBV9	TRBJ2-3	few	CASSVGKLAGGDTQYF	TGTGCCAGCAGCGTAGGGAAACTAGCCGGCGGCGATACGCAGTATTTT
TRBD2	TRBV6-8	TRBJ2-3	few	CASSYSRTSGSTDTQYF	TGTGCCAGCAGTTACTCGAGAACTAGCGGTAGCACAGATACGCAGTATTTT
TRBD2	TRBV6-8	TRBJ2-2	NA	CASRGTISNTGELFF	TGTGCCAGCAGGGGGACTATATCGAACACCGGGGAGCTGTTTTTT
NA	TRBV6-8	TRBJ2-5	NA	CASSALRGLQETQYF	TGTGCCAGCAGCGCCTTACGGGGGCTTCAAGAGACCCAGTACTTC
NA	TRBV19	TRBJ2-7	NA	CASSIRPQSSYEQYF	TGTGCCAGTAGTATACGACCCCAAAGCTCCTACGAGCAGTACTTC
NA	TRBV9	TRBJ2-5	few	CASSPRSGETQYF	TGTGCCAGCAGCCCAAGGTCGGGAGAGACCCAGTACTTC
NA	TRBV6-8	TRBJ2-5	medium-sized	CASSYPERGETQYF	TGTGCCAGCAGTTACCCCGAGAGGGGGGAGACCCAGTACTTC
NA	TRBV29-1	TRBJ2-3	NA	CSVEAGYGVGTQYF	TGCAGCGTTGAGGCAGGGTACGGTGTGGGTACGCAGTATTTT
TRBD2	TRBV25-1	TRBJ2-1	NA	CASSDSRLAGTSSEQFF	TGTGCCAGCAGTGACTCCCGACTAGCGGGAACCTCCAGTGAGCAGTTCTTC
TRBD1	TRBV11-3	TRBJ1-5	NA	CASSAGQGMIHSNQPQHF	TGTGCCAGCAGCGCGGGACAGGGTATGATCCATAGCAATCAGCCCCAGCATTTT